The 17 T cell receptor beta chains below come from one sample, sequenced in a study of regulatory T cells in long-lasting Graves disease. To make TCR beta libraries, researchers used iRepertoire HTBI primers and Arm-PCR of CDR3 regions. In TCRdb, the multiplex PCR reads were re-called with MiXCR into one record per CDR3 protein. The sample lists about 470,000 distinct CDR3 sequences; around 20% were seen once. Stated time point: persistent/refractory GD, antithyroid drugs over 5 years with positive TRAb. Making the TCR library involved RNA that had been extracted from PBMCs. Sequenced here: peripheral blood mononuclear cells (PBMCs), sampled when the disease was refractory, from a patient treated with antithyroid drugs. The receptors here all came from a female donor with Graves disease.

As for this clonotype: A much more abundant neighbour one base away suggests this may be a read error. The chain is built from TRBV28 and TRBJ2-7; TRBD1 aligns across 8 bases. Germline V CDR1 and CDR2: MDHEN, SYDVKM. This CDR3 contains 14 residues. CDR3 loop: CASSPTGQGYVQYF. The CDR3 nucleotides read TGTGCCAGCAGCCCTACCGGACAGGGATACGTGCAGTACTTC.

This clonotype has just a few counts. This rearrangement joins TRBV24-1 to TRBJ2-3; TRBD1 matches 7 bases. V lost 4 bases, J lost 1 base, and 4 bases stayed unmatched. Germline lookup yields CDR1 KGHDR and CDR2 SFDVKD. The CDR3 extends over 15 amino acids. The CDR3 reads CATSDLGQGTDTQYF. The CDR3 DNA sequence: TGTGCCACCAGTGACTTAGGACAGGGCACAGATACGCAGTATTTT.

The chain has TRBV4-1 and TRBJ1-5, with a tentative D call TRBD1 (5 bases). The CDR3 covers 16 residues. The germline V gene has CDR1 MGHRA and CDR2 YSYEKL. The V and J ends lost 3 bases and 2 bases respectively, with 14 bases between them. For the CDR3, the DNA is TGCGCCAGCAGCCAGGGGAGGGGAAGTGGCAATCAGCCCCAGCATTTT. It codes for CASSQGRGSGNQPQHF.

This chain connects TRBV10-3 to TRBJ2-7; D is perhaps TRBD1 (5 bases). Trimming pared 2 bases from V and 2 bases from J, leaving 10 bases between. CDR3 length equals 14 residues. Germline lookup yields CDR1 ENHRY and CDR2 SYGVKD. Here the CDR3 reads CAISERGTTYEQYF. The CDR3 nucleotides read TGTGCCATCAGTGAGAGGGGAACCACCTACGAGCAGTACTTC.

The table lists this clonotype with a few counts. The genes are TRBV20-1 and TRBJ2-2; 8 bases line up with TRBD1. The CDR3 has 15 residues. CDR1 and CDR2 (germline): DFQATT, SNEGSKA (reference sequence). V lost 4 bases and J lost 5; bases outside the gene matches: 9. In DNA form, the CDR3 reads TGCAGTGCTACACCTGACAGGGGATATACCGGGGAGCTGTTTTTT. This encodes CSATPDRGYTGELFF.

Comment on this clonotype: This may be a read error, as it is one base from a much larger clone. The rearrangement joins TRBV12-3 or TRBV12-4 to TRBJ2-7; 8 bases line up with TRBD2. V was clipped by 6 bases and J by 3 bases; unmatched bases: 10. The CDR3 runs to 15 residues. CDR3 loop: CASRRLLAGNYEQYF. The CDR3 DNA reads TGTGCCAGCAGGAGACTCCTAGCGGGTAACTACGAGCAGTACTTC.

This chain uses TRBV7-8 with TRBJ1-6, with a possible D match to TRBD1 (5 bases). The length of the CDR3 is 16 residues. The V end was cut by 8 bases, the J end by 9 bases, with 23 bases between. Germline V gene data show CDR1 as SGHVS and CDR2 as FQNEAQ. The CDR3 DNA follows: TGTGCCAGCCGGTCCTCGGGGGGGGGTATGAGTTCACCCCTCCACTTT. Its translation is CASRSSGGGMSSPLHF.

This rearrangement joins TRBV14 to TRBJ1-5, with D hard to call. Trimming stripped 3 bases from V and 1 base from J, with 13 bases between. CDR3 length equals 16 residues. Germline values: CDR1 SGHDN, CDR2 FVKESK. CDR3 sequence (DNA): TGTGCCAGCAGCCACGGAGAGGGTTTCAGCAATCAGCCCCAGCATTTT. It is translated as CASSHGEGFSNQPQHF.

Remarks on this clonotype: This may come from a read error, since a much larger clone is one base off. V gene TRBV6-2 or TRBV6-3 combines with J gene TRBJ1-1; no definite D call. CDR3 length: 14 residues. Trimming took 4 bases from V and 2 from J, leaving 11 bases between them. Germline V gives CDR1 MNHEY, CDR2 SVGEGT. DNA for the CDR3: TGTGCCAGCAGTTGCGGCATCCTTAACACTGAAGCTTTCTTT. The encoded protein is CASSCGILNTEAFF.

This clonotype was observed a few times. The chain is built from TRBV20-1 and TRBJ1-5, with a tentative D call TRBD1 (6 bases). The CDR3 has 14 amino acids. Germline CDR1 and CDR2: DFQATT and SNEGSKA (reference sequence). Trimming cost V 6 bases and J 1 base, with 13 bases left between them. CDR3 sequence (DNA): TGCAGTGCGATAGGGGACACAAGCAATCAGCCCCAGCATTTT. Encoded protein: CSAIGDTSNQPQHF.

This clonotype was recorded a few times. This chain links TRBV28 with TRBJ1-2; D is possibly TRBD1 (6 bases). Germline CDR1 MDHEN, CDR2 SYDVKM. The CDR3 has 14 amino acids. The V end lost 8 bases, the J end lost 4 bases, and 17 bases lay between the germline ends. The CDR3 nucleotides read TGTGCCAGCCTGCGTGGGGGCCTGGGCTATGGCTACACCTTC. It encodes CASLRGGLGYGYTF.

The chain employs TRBV20-1 and TRBJ1-1; 9 bases match TRBD1. The CDR3 loop spans 15 amino acids. Looked up from germline, CDR1 is DFQATT and CDR2 is SNEGSKA (reference sequence). V trimming: 0 bases; J trimming: 3 bases; junction bases outside the gene matches: 5. CDR3 residues: CSARDFNRGHTEAFF. CDR3 DNA sequence: TGCAGTGCTAGAGATTTTAACAGGGGGCACACTGAAGCTTTCTTT.

The CDR3 DNA is TGTGCCATCAGTGAGTCATTGGCAAACTATGGCTACACCTTC. This codes for CAISESLANYGYTF. The chain links TRBV10-3 to TRBJ1-2; D remains ambiguous. Germline V CDR1 and CDR2: ENHRY, SYGVKD. The CDR3 is 14 residues long. Trimming stripped 0 bases from V and 2 bases from J, with 7 bases between.

As to this clonotype: Being one base from a much bigger clone, this may be a read error. The conserved phenylalanine or tryptophan is not found at the CDR3 terminus, so this likely reflects a read error. The genes are TRBV12-3 or TRBV12-4 and TRBJ1-1; D gene ambiguous. V was cut by 5 bases and J by 1 base, with 11 bases left in between. This CDR3 has 14 residues. CDR3 nucleotides: TGTGCCAGCAGTGGTTCCGATAGGAACACTGAAGCTTTCTCT. It yields the protein CASSGSDRNTEAFS.

The table lists this clonotype with many counts. The V and J genes are TRBV2 and TRBJ1-5; no firm D call. This CDR3 is built from 12 residues. Between the trimmed V and J ends, which lost 7 bases and 4 bases, there was a span of 8 bases. Germline values: CDR1 SNHLY, CDR2 FYNNEI. CDR3 region: CASKMTNQPQHF. The CDR3 DNA reads as TGTGCCAGCAAAATGACAAATCAGCCCCAGCATTTT.

This clonotype was seen repeatedly, ten times or more. The J gene is TRBJ2-2, the V gene TRBV7-9, with TRBD1 identical over 8 bases. From germline, CDR1 is SEHNR and CDR2 FQNEAQ (reference sequence). J lost 4 bases, V lost 0 bases, and 10 bases had no gene match. The CDR3 runs 18 residues. The CDR3 region has the DNA TGTGCCAGCAGCTTAGCCCCCGGACAGGGTCAGGGCACCGGGGAGCTGTTTTTT. It specifies CASSLAPGQGQGTGELFF.

This clonotype was observed a few times. The rearrangement joins TRBV9 to TRBJ2-7; TRBD2 agrees at 12 bases. CDR1 and CDR2 (germline): SGDLS, YYNGEE. The V segment lost 0 bases and the J segment 4 bases; nucleotides outside the gene matches: 5. There are 16 residues in the CDR3. CDR3 sequence: CASSVDWLAGGYEQYF. CDR3 sequence (DNA): TGTGCCAGCAGCGTAGATTGGCTAGCGGGAGGGTACGAGCAGTACTTC. The variable domain in full, completed from reference TRBV9 and TRBJ2-7, reads DSGVTQTPKHLITATGQRVTLRCSPRSGDLSVYWYQQSLDQGLQFLIQYYNGEERAKGNILERFSAQQFPDLHSELNLSSLELGDSALYFCASSVDWLAGGYEQYFGPGTRLTVT.